A selection of T cell receptor beta chains follows, all from one sample in a study of shared clonotypes between healthy human individuals. Libraries were prepared by immunoSEQ multiplex PCR; TCRdb keeps only in-frame clonotypes and omits some of them. The data contain roughly 2,300,000 clones, approximately 90% of them singletons. Sequencing was carried out using naive CD4+ T cells from PBMCs. These receptors originate from a man between 18 and 35 years old in good health. Some clones in this sample may be carry-over from other donors' samples. Both conserved end residues are part of each CDR3. The order of the fields is V gene, J gene, D gene, CDR3 protein. A D gene is named only where the DNA matches it firmly.

TRBV27	TRBJ2-6	-	CASRAGRPLSGANVLTF
TRBV7-3	TRBJ2-1	TRBD2	CATGTSGNNEQFF
TRBV30	TRBJ1-3	-	CAWSSPPGSYGNTIYF
TRBV28	TRBJ1-1	-	CASSSRGFMNTEAFF
TRBV4-1	TRBJ2-7	TRBD1	CASSQDLGGQGGEQYF
TRBV5-4	TRBJ2-3	TRBD2	CASSQGLALSTDTQYF
TRBV19	TRBJ2-2	TRBD1	CASSPGQVFTRELFF
TRBV6-5	TRBJ1-3	-	CASSPTDSGNTIYF
TRBV25-1	-	-	CASSPRRGVDYEQYF
TRBV5-4	TRBJ1-1	-	CASRRMSGGLNTEAFF
TRBV30	TRBJ1-1	-	CAWSVRRGTEAFF
TRBV18	TRBJ1-2	TRBD1	CASSPLDRESGYTF
TRBV9	TRBJ2-2	TRBD2	CASSPRGRGGSTGELFF
TRBV6-6	TRBJ1-1	TRBD1	CASSLGTGIMNTEAFF
TRBV28	TRBJ1-2	TRBD1	CASSFGQGRVGGYTF
TRBV4-1	TRBJ2-7	TRBD2	CASSPHLTASGAYEQYF
TRBV15	TRBJ2-4	-	CATSSPLTSLAKNIQYF
TRBV28	TRBJ2-1	-	CASFRGGSYNEQFF
TRBV7-9	TRBJ2-3	TRBD2	CASSPGTSGSSTDTQYF
TRBV5-5	TRBJ1-2	-	CASTQGNYGYTF
TRBV7-4	TRBJ2-7	-	CASSPTGPAEGSYEQYF
TRBV18	TRBJ2-4	-	CASSPLLEHIQYF
TRBV28	TRBJ2-7	TRBD1	CASRDRDRVYEQYF
TRBV7-9	TRBJ2-1	TRBD2	CASSFGREGINNEQFF
TRBV12-1	TRBJ1-1	-	CASSTGGDRGTEAFF
TRBV29-1	TRBJ1-1	TRBD1	CSAALGQGPEAFF
TRBV30	TRBJ2-3	-	CAWSVPTDTQYF
TRBV6-6	TRBJ1-2	TRBD1	CASSYGGQDYGYTF
TRBV7-6	TRBJ2-5	-	CASSRGDGGGETQYF
TRBV5-4	TRBJ1-2	TRBD1	CASSLSGGEYGYTF
TRBV20-1	TRBJ1-2	-	CSASHRGYTF
TRBV6-1	TRBJ2-7	TRBD1	CASSEGWGQGSSYEQYF
TRBV5-1	TRBJ2-3	TRBD1	CASSLQGADTQYF
TRBV29-1	TRBJ1-1	-	CSVGGRMNTEAFF
TRBV7-3	TRBJ2-5	TRBD2	CASSLGTSGTETQYF